A selection of T cell receptor beta chains follows, all from one sample in a study of blood T cell repertoires in COVID-19. Profiling relied on immunoSEQ multiplex PCR, and the TCRdb table lists in-frame clones only, not all of them. This table has over 200,000 clones, about 88% appearing once. Input material: peripheral blood. The receptor set was obtained from a woman in her sixties or seventies with acute or convalescent COVID-19. Each CDR3 is given with its conserved first and last residue. D genes are given only for firm matches. The size entry is marked missing in some rows and otherwise reads once, few, many or a size class.

CDR3nt: TGTGCCAGCCTAGCGGGGGAGTCGTACGAGCAGTACTTC; CDR3aa: CASLAGESYEQYF; d_gene: TRBD2; abundance: .; j_gene: TRBJ2-7; v_gene: TRBV28
CDR3nt: TGTGCCAGTAGTATTGGGGGAGGGTGGAGAAACATTCAGTACTTC; CDR3aa: CASSIGGGWRNIQYF; d_gene: TRBD2; abundance: .; j_gene: TRBJ2-4; v_gene: TRBV19
CDR3nt: TGTGCCAGCAGCACCCAGAGACAGGGGGCTGGAGAAAAACTGTTTTTT; CDR3aa: CASSTQRQGAGEKLFF; d_gene: .; abundance: .; j_gene: TRBJ1-4; v_gene: TRBV21-1
CDR3nt: TGTGCCAGTAGTATTATGGGACAGGGACTTCAGCCCCAGCATTTT; CDR3aa: CASSIMGQGLQPQHF; d_gene: TRBD1; abundance: .; j_gene: TRBJ1-5; v_gene: TRBV19
CDR3nt: TGTGCCATCAAGCCGAGGGAATTCGATGAGCAGTTCTTC; CDR3aa: CAIKPREFDEQFF; d_gene: .; abundance: .; j_gene: TRBJ2-1; v_gene: TRBV10-3
CDR3nt: TGTGCCAGTAGTAGATCCCCGGGACAGGTTCACTTC; CDR3aa: CASSRSPGQVHF; d_gene: TRBD1; abundance: .; j_gene: TRBJ2-7; v_gene: TRBV19
CDR3nt: TGTGCTAGCAGCAAGGCGGGGCGACCCTTCCAAGAGACCCAGTACTTC; CDR3aa: CASSKAGRPFQETQYF; d_gene: .; abundance: .; j_gene: TRBJ2-5; v_gene: TRBV7-7
CDR3nt: TGTGCCAGCAGTTCTTCTGGACAGGGTGCTGGCTACACCTTC; CDR3aa: CASSSSGQGAGYTF; d_gene: TRBD1; abundance: once; j_gene: TRBJ1-2; v_gene: TRBV28
CDR3nt: TGCGCCAGCAGCCAACACGGGGGGACAGGGGGGAATGAAAAACTGTTTTTT; CDR3aa: CASSQHGGTGGNEKLFF; d_gene: TRBD1; abundance: once; j_gene: TRBJ1-4; v_gene: TRBV4-1
CDR3nt: TGTGCCAGTAGTATAGATGGTGGAGGGGGACAGCTCCAGAGGAGGCAGTTCTTC; CDR3aa: CASSIDGGGGQLQRRQFF; d_gene: .; abundance: once; j_gene: TRBJ2-1; v_gene: TRBV19
CDR3nt: TGTGCCACCAGGGGAAAACAGGGGCATAGCAATCAGCCCCAGCATTTT; CDR3aa: CATRGKQGHSNQPQHF; d_gene: TRBD1; abundance: .; j_gene: TRBJ1-5; v_gene: TRBV24-1
CDR3nt: TGTGCCAGCAGCCCTGGGGGGGGTGAGGATGAGCAGTTCTTC; CDR3aa: CASSPGGGEDEQFF; d_gene: TRBD2; abundance: .; j_gene: TRBJ2-1; v_gene: TRBV28
CDR3nt: TGTGCCAGCATTGTGGACAGGGGGGTCGGTAACTATGGCTACACCTTC; CDR3aa: CASIVDRGVGNYGYTF; d_gene: TRBD1; abundance: .; j_gene: TRBJ1-2; v_gene: TRBV6-6
CDR3nt: TGTGCCAGCAGCTTAAGTCCTCCTACGGTGGGAGTGGAGACCCAGTACTTC; CDR3aa: CASSLSPPTVGVETQYF; d_gene: .; abundance: .; j_gene: TRBJ2-5; v_gene: TRBV7-2
CDR3nt: TGCAGCGTCGAGGCTGTAGGCGGGAGCACAGATACGCAGTATTTT; CDR3aa: CSVEAVGGSTDTQYF; d_gene: .; abundance: .; j_gene: TRBJ2-3; v_gene: TRBV29-1
CDR3nt: TGTGCCAGCAGCGCCGACAGAGCAATCAATTCACCCCTCCACTTT; CDR3aa: CASSADRAINSPLHF; d_gene: .; abundance: .; j_gene: TRBJ1-6; v_gene: TRBV7-2
CDR3nt: TGTGCCAGCAGCGTAGGTCCTAGCGGGGGGGCCAGTCTCTCCTACAATGAGCAGTTCTTC; CDR3aa: CASSVGPSGGASLSYNEQFF; d_gene: TRBD2; abundance: once; j_gene: TRBJ2-1; v_gene: TRBV9
CDR3nt: TGTGCCGGACGGGACAGTCTCTCTGGAAACACCATATATTTT; CDR3aa: CAGRDSLSGNTIYF; d_gene: TRBD1; abundance: .; j_gene: TRBJ1-3; v_gene: TRBV6-5
CDR3nt: TGTGCCAGTAGTACCCCGGGAGGGCGAAACACCGGGGAGCTGTTTTTT; CDR3aa: CASSTPGGRNTGELFF; d_gene: TRBD2; abundance: few; j_gene: TRBJ2-2; v_gene: TRBV19
CDR3nt: TGTGCCAGCAGCCTCAGGACTAGCGGGAGACACCCCGGGGAGCTGTTTTTT; CDR3aa: CASSLRTSGRHPGELFF; d_gene: TRBD2; abundance: .; j_gene: TRBJ2-2; v_gene: TRBV9
CDR3nt: TGCGCCAGCAGCGACACAGGGAACTATGGCTACACCTTC; CDR3aa: CASSDTGNYGYTF; d_gene: .; abundance: .; j_gene: TRBJ1-2; v_gene: TRBV5-1
CDR3nt: TGTGCCAGTAGTGAGGACGGCAGGGGGAACTATGGCTACACCTTC; CDR3aa: CASSEDGRGNYGYTF; d_gene: TRBD1; abundance: once; j_gene: TRBJ1-2; v_gene: TRBV19